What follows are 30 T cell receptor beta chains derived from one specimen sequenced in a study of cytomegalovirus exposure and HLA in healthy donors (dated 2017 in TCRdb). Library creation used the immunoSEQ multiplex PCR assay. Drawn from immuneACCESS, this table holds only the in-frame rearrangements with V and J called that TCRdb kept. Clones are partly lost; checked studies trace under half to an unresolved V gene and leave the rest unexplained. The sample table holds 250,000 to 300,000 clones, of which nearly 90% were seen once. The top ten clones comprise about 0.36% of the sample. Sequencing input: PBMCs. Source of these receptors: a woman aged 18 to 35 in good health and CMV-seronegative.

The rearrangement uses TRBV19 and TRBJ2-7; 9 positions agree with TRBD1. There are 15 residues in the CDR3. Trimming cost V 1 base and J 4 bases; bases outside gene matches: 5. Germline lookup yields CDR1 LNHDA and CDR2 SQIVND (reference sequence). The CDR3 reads CASSIVMDRGYEQYF. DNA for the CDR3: TGTGCCAGTAGTATAGTTATGGACAGGGGTTACGAGCAGTACTTC.

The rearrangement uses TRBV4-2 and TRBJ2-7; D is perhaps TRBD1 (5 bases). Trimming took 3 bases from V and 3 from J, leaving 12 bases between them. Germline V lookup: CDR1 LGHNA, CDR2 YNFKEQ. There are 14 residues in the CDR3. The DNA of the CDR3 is TGTGCCAGCAGCCATTCCGGCAGGGACTACGAGCAGTACTTC. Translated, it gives CASSHSGRDYEQYF.

CDR3 nucleotide sequence: TGTGCCAGCAGGGCTAGCGGGGGGGCTCTTGAGCAGTTCTTC. It translates to CASRASGGALEQFF. The rearrangement joins TRBV14 to TRBJ2-1, with TRBD2 identical over 12 bases. This CDR3 comprises 14 residues. CDR1 is SGHDN and CDR2 is FVKESK in the germline V gene. The junction had 6 bases not matched to a gene; V was cut back by 6 bases and J by 9 bases.

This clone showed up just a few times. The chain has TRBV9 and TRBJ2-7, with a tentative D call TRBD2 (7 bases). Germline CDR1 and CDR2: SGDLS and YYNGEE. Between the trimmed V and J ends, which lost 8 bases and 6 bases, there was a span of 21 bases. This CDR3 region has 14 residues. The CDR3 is CASAQGAGAAEQYF. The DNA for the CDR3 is TGTGCCAGTGCACAGGGCGCGGGGGCGGCCGAGCAGTACTTC.

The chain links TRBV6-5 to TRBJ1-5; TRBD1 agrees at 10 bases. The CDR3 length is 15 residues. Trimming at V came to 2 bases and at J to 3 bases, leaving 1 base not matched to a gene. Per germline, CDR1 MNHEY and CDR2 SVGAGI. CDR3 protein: CASSYGTGDNQPQHF. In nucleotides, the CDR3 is TGTGCCAGCAGTTACGGGACAGGGGACAATCAGCCCCAGCATTTT.

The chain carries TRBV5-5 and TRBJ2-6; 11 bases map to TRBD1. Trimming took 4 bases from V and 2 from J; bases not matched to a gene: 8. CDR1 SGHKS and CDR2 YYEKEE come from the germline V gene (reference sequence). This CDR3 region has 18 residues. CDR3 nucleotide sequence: TGTGCCAGCAGCGCGGGACAGGGGGTTTCCACTGGGGCCAACGTCCTGACTTTC. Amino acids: CASSAGQGVSTGANVLTF.

CDR3 residues: CASSVGGGGYEQYF. CDR3 nucleotide sequence: TGTGCCAGCAGCGTCGGGGGAGGGGGCTACGAGCAGTACTTC. This chain joins TRBV9 and TRBJ2-7; D is perhaps TRBD2 (7 bases). The ends were cut back, 2 bases at V and 3 bases at J, with 12 bases in the middle. Germline CDR1 SGDLS, CDR2 YYNGEE. The CDR3 runs to 14 residues.

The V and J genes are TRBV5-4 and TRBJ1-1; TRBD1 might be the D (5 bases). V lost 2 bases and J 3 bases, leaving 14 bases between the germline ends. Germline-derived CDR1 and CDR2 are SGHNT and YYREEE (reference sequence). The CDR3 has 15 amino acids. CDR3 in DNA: TGTGCCAGCAGCTTACGTCAGGGATGGGACACTGAAGCTTTCTTT. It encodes CASSLRQGWDTEAFF.

The CDR3: CARLGTGRYGYTF. In DNA, the CDR3 is TGTGCCAGGCTGGGGACAGGGAGGTATGGCTACACCTTC. The chain links TRBV6-1 to TRBJ1-2; TRBD1 matches 9 bases. Trimming removed 9 bases from V and 5 bases from J; junction bases left unmatched: 7. The CDR3 covers 13 residues. Germline V gives CDR1 MNHNS, CDR2 SASEGT.

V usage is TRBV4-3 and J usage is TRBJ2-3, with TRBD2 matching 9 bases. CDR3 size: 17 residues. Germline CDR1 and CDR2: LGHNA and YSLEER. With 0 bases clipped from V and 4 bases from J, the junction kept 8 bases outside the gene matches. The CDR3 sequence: CASSQDPLAGRPDTQYF. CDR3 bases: TGCGCCAGCAGCCAAGATCCTCTAGCGGGGAGACCAGATACGCAGTATTTT.

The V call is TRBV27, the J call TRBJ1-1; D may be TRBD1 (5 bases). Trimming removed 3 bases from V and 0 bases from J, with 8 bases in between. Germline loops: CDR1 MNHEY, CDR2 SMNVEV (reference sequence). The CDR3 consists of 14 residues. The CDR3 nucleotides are TGTGCCAGCAGTTTCGCAGGGTTGAACACTGAAGCTTTCTTT. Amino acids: CASSFAGLNTEAFF.

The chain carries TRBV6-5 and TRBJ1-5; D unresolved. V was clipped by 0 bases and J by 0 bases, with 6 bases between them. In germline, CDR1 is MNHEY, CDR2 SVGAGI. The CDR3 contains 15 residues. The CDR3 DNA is TGTGCCAGCAGTTACTCGGCCCGTAGCAATCAGCCCCAGCATTTT. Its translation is CASSYSARSNQPQHF.

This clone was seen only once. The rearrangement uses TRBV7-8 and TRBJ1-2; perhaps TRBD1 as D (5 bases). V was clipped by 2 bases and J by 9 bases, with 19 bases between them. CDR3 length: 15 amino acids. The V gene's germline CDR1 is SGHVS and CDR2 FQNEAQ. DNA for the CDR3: TGTGCCAGCAGCTTACTCAGGGCACCATGGGTGAGCTACACCTTC. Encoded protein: CASSLLRAPWVSYTF.

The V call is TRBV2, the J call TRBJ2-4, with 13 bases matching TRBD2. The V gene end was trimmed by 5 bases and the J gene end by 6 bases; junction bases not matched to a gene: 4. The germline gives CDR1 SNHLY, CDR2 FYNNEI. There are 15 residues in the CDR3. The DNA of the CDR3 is TGTGCCAGCAGTTATACTAGCGGGGGGGCAAACATTCAGTACTTC. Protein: CASSYTSGGANIQYF.

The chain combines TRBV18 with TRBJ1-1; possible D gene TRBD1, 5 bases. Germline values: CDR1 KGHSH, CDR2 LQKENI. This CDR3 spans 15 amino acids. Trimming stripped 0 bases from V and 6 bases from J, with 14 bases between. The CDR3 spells CASSPPQGGRAEAFF. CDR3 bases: TGTGCCAGCTCACCACCGCAGGGTGGAAGGGCTGAAGCTTTCTTT.

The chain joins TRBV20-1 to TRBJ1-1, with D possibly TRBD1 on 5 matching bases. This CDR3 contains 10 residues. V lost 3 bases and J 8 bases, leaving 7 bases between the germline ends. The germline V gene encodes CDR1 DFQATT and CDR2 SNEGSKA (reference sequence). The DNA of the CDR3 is TGCAGTGCTAGGCGGACAGAAGCTTTCTTT. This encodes CSARRTEAFF.

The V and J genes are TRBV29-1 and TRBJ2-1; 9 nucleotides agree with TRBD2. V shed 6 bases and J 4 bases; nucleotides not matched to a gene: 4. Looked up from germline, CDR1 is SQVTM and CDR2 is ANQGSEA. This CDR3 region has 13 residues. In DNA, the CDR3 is TGCAGCGTACGACTAGCGGTTTACAATGAGCAGTTCTTC. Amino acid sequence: CSVRLAVYNEQFF.

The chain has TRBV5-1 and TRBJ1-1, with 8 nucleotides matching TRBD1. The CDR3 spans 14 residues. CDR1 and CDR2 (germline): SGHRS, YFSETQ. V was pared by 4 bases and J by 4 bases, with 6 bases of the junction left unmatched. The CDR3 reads CASSRGTGRTEAFF. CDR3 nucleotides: TGCGCCAGCAGCAGGGGGACAGGTCGCACTGAAGCTTTCTTT.

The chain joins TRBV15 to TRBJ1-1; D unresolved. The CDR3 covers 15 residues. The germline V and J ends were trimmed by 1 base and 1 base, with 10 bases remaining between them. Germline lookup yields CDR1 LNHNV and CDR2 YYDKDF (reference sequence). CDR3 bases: TGTGCCACCAGCAGAGGCGTCGGGGAGAACACTGAAGCTTTCTTT. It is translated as CATSRGVGENTEAFF.

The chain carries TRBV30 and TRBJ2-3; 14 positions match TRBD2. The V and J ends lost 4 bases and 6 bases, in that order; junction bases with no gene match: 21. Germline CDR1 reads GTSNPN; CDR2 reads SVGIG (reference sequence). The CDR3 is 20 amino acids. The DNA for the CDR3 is TGTGCCTGGATGCTAACCGGGACTAGCGGGGGTTACCTCTCCCGGGATACGCAGTATTTT. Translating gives CAWMLTGTSGGYLSRDTQYF.

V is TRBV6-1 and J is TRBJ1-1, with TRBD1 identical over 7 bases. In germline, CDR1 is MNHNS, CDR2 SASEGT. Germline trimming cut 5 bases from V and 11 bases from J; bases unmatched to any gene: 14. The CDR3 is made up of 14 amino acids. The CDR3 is CASSLIQGSVGAFF. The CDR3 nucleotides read TGTGCCAGCAGTTTAATACAGGGGTCGGTTGGGGCTTTCTTT.

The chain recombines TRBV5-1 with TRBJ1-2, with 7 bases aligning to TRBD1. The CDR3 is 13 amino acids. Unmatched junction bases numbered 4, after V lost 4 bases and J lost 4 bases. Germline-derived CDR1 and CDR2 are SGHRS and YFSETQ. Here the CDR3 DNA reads TGCGCCAGCAGCAACGACAGGGCCTATGGCTACACCTTC. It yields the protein CASSNDRAYGYTF. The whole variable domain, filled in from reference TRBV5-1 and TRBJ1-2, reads KAGVTQTPRYLIKTRGQQVTLSCSPISGHRSVSWYQQTPGQGLQFLFEYFSETQRNKGNFPGRFSGRQFSNSRSEMNVSTLELGDSALYLCASSNDRAYGYTFGSGTRLTVV.

CDR3: CASSPPRGRISGANVLTF. The CDR3 nucleotides read TGTGCCAGCTCACCACCCAGGGGTAGGATCTCTGGGGCCAACGTCCTGACTTTC. This chain connects TRBV18 to TRBJ2-6, with D possibly TRBD1 on 6 matching bases. Germline lookup yields CDR1 KGHSH and CDR2 LQKENI. The CDR3 loop spans 18 amino acids. The germline V and J ends were trimmed by 0 bases and 0 bases, with 12 bases remaining between them.

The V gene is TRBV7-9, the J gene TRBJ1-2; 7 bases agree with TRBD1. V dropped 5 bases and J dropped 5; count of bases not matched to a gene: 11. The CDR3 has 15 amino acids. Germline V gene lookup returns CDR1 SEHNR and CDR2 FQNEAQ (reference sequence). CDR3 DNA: TGTGCCAGCAGCCCGACTTGGGGACAGCCTTATGGCTACACCTTC. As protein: CASSPTWGQPYGYTF.

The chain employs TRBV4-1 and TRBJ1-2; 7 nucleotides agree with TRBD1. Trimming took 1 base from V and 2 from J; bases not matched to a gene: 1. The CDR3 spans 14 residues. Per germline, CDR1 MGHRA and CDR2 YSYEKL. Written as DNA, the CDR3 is TGCGCCAGCAGCCAAGTGACAGGGAACTATGGCTACACCTTC. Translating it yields CASSQVTGNYGYTF.

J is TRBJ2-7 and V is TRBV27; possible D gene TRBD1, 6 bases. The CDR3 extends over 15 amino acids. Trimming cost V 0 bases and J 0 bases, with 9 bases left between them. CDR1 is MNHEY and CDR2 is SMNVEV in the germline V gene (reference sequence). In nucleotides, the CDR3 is TGTGCCAGCAGTTTATCTGGACAGCTCTCCTACGAGCAGTACTTC. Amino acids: CASSLSGQLSYEQYF.

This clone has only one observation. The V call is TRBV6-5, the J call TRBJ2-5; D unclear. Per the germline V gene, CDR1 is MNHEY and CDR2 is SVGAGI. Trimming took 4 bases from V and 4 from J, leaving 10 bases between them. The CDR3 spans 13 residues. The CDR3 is CASSLLTAETQYF. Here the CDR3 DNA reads TGTGCCAGCAGTTTACTAACCGCAGAGACCCAGTACTTC.

CDR3 sequence reads: CASSSKGQGSPPDTQYF. The DNA of the CDR3 is TGTGCCAGCAGCTCAAAGGGACAGGGGTCCCCCCCAGATACGCAGTATTTT. The chain has TRBV5-5 and TRBJ2-3; TRBD1 agrees at 10 bases. Germline V lookup: CDR1 SGHKS, CDR2 YYEKEE (reference sequence). The junction had 11 bases not matched to a gene; V was cut back by 3 bases and J by 4 bases. The CDR3 has 17 residues.

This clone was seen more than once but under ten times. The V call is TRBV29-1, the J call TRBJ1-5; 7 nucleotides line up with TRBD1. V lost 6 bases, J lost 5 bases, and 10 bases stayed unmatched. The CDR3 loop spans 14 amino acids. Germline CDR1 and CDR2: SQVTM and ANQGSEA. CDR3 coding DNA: TGCAGCGTCCGACAGGGATTTGGAGATCAGCCCCAGCATTTT. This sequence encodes CSVRQGFGDQPQHF.

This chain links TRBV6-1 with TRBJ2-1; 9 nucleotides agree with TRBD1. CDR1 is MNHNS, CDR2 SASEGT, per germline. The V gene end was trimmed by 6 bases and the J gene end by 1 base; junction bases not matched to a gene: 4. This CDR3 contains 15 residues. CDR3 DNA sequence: TGTGCCAGCAGCCCGGACAGGGGTTCCTACAATGAGCAGTTCTTC. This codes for CASSPDRGSYNEQFF.